This T cell receptor (beta chain) is from a study of T cells after yellow fever vaccination. Trimming took off 6 bases at V and 9 bases at J, with 18 bases between the two ends. CDR1 is MNHNS and CDR2 is SASEGT in the germline V gene. The CDR3 extends over 14 amino acids. Points on this clonotype: Its antigen remains unidentified.

Findings of the study overall: A minor fraction of clonotypes spanned both CD4 and CD8 compartments. Contaminants from the bulk population, in the form of abundant clonotypes, could be found in FACS-sorted repertoires.

TCRdb reanalysed the 5' RACE reads using MiXCR and keeps one entry per CDR3 protein. The sample lists 200,000 to 300,000 distinct CDR3 sequences; about an eighth were seen once. The TCR originated in a man aged 25 to 40 who received the YFV17D yellow fever vaccine. The rearrangement joins TRBV6-1 to TRBJ1-3, with D tentatively TRBD1 (6 bases). The input for sequencing was CD4+ T cells sorted from PBMCs, taken 45 days after the yellow fever booster vaccination. The CDR3 DNA reads as TGTGCCAGCAGCCCGGACAGCCAGCGGCGCACCATATATTTT. Encoded protein: CASSPDSQRRTIYF.